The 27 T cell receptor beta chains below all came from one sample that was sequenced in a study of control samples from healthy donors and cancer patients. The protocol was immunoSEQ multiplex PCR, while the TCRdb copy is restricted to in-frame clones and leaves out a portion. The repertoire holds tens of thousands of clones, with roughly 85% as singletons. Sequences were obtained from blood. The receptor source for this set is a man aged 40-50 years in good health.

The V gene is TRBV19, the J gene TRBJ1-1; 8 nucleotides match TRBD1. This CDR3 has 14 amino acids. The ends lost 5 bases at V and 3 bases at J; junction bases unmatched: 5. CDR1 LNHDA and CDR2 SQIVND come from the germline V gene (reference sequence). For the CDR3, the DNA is TGTGCCAGTAGTGGGGGACAGGTCTACACTGAAGCTTTCTTT. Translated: CASSGGQVYTEAFF.

CDR3 sequence: CASSLADLSAEAFF. The CDR3 DNA is TGTGCCAGCAGCTTAGCGGACCTCAGCGCTGAAGCTTTCTTT. The J gene is TRBJ1-1, the V gene TRBV7-9; the D is unclear. The CDR3 extends over 14 amino acids. V was clipped by 0 bases and J by 6 bases, with 11 bases between them. Germline CDR1 and CDR2: SEHNR and FQNEAQ (reference sequence).

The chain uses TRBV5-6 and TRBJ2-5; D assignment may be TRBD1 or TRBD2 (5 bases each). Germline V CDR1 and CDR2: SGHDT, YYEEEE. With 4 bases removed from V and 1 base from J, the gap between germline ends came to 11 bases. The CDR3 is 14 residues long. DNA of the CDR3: TGTGCCAGCAGCCGGGGACCTTTCCAAGAGACCCAGTACTTC. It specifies CASSRGPFQETQYF. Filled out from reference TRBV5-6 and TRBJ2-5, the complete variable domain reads DAGVTQSPTHLIKTRGQQVTLRCSPKSGHDTVSWYQQALGQGPQFIFQYYEEEERQRGNFPDRFSGHQFPNYSSELNVNALLLGDSALYLCASSRGPFQETQYFGPGTRLLVL.

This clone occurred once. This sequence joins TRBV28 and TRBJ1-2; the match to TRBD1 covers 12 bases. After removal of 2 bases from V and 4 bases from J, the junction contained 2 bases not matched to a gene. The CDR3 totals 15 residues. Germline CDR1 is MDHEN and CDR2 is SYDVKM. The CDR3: CASSLPGQGAYGYTF. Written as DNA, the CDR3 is TGTGCCAGCAGTTTACCGGGACAGGGGGCCTATGGCTACACCTTC.

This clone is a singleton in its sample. This CDR3 is CASSYLGQGDSPLHF. CDR3 nucleotides: TGTGCCAGCAGTTACTTGGGACAGGGGGATTCACCCCTCCACTTT. The rearrangement joins TRBV6-6 to TRBJ1-6, with 11 bases identical to TRBD1. Germline trimming cut 1 base from V and 8 bases from J; bases unmatched to any gene: 1. CDR1 and CDR2 (germline): MNHNY, SVGAGI (reference sequence). This CDR3 is built from 15 residues.

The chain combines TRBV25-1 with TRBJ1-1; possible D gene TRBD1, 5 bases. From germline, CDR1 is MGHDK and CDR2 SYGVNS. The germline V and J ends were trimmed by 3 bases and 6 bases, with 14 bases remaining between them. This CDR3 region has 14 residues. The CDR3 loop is CASSDYTGHAEAFF. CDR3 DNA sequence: TGTGCCAGCAGTGATTACACGGGGCACGCTGAAGCTTTCTTT.

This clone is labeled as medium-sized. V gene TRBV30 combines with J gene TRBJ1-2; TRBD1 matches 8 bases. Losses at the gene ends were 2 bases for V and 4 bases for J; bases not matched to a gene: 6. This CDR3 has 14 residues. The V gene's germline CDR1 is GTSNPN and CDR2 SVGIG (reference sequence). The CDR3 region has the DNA TGTGCCTGGAGTACCGGGACAGGCCTCTATGGCTACACCTTC. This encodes CAWSTGTGLYGYTF.

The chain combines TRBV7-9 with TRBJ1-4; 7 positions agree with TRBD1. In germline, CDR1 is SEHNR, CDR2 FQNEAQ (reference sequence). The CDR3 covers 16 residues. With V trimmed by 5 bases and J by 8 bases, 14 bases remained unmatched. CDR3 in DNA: TGTGCCAGCAGCCCCGGGACAGACAGGGTCAGGGAAAAACTGTTTTTT. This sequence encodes CASSPGTDRVREKLFF.

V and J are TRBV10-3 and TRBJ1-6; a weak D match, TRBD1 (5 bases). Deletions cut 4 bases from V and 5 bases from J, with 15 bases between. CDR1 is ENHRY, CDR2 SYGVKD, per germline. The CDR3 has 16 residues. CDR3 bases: TGTGCCATCAGTGTGCAGGCGAGGGGTAATAATTCACCCCTCCACTTT. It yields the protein CAISVQARGNNSPLHF.

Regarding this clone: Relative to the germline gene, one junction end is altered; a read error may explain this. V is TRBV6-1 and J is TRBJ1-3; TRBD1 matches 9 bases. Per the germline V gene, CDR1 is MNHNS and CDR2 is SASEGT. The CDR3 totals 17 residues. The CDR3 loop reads CASSEGQGRPSGNTIYF. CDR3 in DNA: TGTGCCAGCAGCGAAGGACAGGGGCGCCCCTCTGGAAACACCATATATTTT.

CDR3 nucleotide sequence: TGTGCCAGCAGCTTAAGGATCAAGAACACCGGGGAGCTGTTTTTT. It specifies CASSLRIKNTGELFF. The gene calls are TRBV13 and TRBJ2-2; D gene unclear. The CDR3 totals 15 residues. Trimming shortened V by 2 bases and J by 1 base, and 8 bases separated the two germline ends. Germline CDR1 is PRHDT and CDR2 is FYEKMQ (reference sequence). The variable domain in full, completed from reference TRBV13 and TRBJ2-2, reads AAGVIQSPRHLIKEKRETATLKCYPIPRHDTVYWYQQGPGQDPQFLISFYEKMQSDKGSIPDRFSAQQFSDYHSELNMSSLELGDSALYFCASSLRIKNTGELFFGEGSRLTVL.

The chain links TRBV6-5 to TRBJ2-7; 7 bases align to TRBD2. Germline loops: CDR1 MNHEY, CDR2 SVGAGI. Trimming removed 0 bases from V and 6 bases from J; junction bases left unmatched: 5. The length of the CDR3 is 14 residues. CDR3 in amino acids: CASSYSRSSGEQYF. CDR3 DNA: TGTGCCAGCAGTTACTCGAGGTCTAGCGGCGAGCAGTACTTC.

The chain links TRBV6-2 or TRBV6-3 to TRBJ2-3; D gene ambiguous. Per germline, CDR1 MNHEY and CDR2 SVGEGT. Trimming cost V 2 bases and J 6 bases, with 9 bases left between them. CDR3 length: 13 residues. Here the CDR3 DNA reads TGTGCCAGCAGTTACCGGAAGAAGGATACGCAGTATTTT. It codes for CASSYRKKDTQYF.

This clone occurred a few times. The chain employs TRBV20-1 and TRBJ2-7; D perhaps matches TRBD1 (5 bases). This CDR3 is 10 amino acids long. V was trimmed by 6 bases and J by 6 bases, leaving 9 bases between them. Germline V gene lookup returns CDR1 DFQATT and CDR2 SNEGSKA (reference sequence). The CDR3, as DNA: TGCAGTGCGGGCAGGGTCGAGCAGTACTTC. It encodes CSAGRVEQYF.

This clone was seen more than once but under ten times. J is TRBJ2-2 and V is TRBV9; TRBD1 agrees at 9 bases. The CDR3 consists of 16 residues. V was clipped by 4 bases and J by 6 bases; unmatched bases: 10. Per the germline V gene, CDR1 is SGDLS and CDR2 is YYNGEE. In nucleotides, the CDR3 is TGTGCCAGCAGCCTTCGGACAGGGGTTGTGGCCGGGGAGCTGTTTTTT. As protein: CASSLRTGVVAGELFF.

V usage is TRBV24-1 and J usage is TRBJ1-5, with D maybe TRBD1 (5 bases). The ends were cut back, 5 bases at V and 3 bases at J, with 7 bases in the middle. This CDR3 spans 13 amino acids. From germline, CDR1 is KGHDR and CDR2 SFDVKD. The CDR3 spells CATSVDNNQPQHF. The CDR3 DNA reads TGTGCCACCAGTGTGGACAACAATCAGCCCCAGCATTTT.

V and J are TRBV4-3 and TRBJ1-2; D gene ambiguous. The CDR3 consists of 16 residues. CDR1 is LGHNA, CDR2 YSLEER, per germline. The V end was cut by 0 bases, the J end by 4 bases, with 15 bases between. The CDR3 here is CASSQDMLKVPYGYTF. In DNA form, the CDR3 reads TGCGCCAGCAGCCAAGATATGCTTAAGGTCCCCTATGGCTACACCTTC.

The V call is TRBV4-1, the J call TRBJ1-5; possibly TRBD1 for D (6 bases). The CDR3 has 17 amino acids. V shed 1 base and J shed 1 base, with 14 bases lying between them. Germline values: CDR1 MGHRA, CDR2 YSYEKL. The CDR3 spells CASSQGITGRSNQPQHF. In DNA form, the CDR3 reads TGCGCCAGCAGCCAAGGCATCACAGGGAGAAGCAATCAGCCCCAGCATTTT.

CDR3 residues: CASSLEVGGIDYGYTF. The CDR3 DNA is TGTGCCAGCAGCTTAGAGGTTGGGGGGATTGACTATGGCTACACCTTC. The V gene is TRBV7-9, the J gene TRBJ1-2, with a possible D match to TRBD1 (5 bases). The V gene's germline CDR1 is SEHNR and CDR2 FQNEAQ (reference sequence). Deletions cut 1 base from V and 3 bases from J, with 15 bases between. This CDR3 contains 16 residues. The full variable domain, in which reference TRBV7-9 and TRBJ1-2 provide the parts outside the CDR3, is DTGVSQNPRHKITKRGQNVTFRCDPISEHNRLYWYRQTLGQGPEFLTYFQNEAQLEKSRLLSDRFSAERPKGSFSTLEIQRTEQGDSAMYLCASSLEVGGIDYGYTFGSGTRLTVV.

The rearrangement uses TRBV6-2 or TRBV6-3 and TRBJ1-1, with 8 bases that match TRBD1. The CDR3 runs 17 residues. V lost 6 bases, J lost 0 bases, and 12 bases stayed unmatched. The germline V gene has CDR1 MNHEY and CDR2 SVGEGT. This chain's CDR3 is CASSPLPQGAVNTEAFF. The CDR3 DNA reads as TGTGCCAGCAGCCCCCTGCCCCAGGGGGCTGTGAACACTGAAGCTTTCTTT.

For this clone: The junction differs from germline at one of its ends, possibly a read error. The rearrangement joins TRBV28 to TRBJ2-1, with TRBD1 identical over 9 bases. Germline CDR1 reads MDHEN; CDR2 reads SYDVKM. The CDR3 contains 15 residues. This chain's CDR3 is CASTLQGASYNEQFF. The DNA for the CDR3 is TGTGCCAGCACTTTACAGGGGGCGAGCTACAATGAGCAGTTCTTC.

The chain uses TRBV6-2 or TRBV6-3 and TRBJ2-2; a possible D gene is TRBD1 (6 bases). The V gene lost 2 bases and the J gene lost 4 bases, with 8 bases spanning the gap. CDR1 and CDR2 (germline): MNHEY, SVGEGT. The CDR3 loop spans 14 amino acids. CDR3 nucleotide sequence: TGTGCCAGCAGTTACACAGGGTCCACCGGGGAGCTGTTTTTT. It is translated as CASSYTGSTGELFF.

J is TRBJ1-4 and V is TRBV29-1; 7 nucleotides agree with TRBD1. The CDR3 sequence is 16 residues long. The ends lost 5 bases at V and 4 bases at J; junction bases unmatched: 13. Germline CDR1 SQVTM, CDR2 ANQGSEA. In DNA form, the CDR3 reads TGCAGCGTTCGAAGCGTTACAGGGGCCAGTAATGAAAAACTGTTTTTT. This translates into CSVRSVTGASNEKLFF.

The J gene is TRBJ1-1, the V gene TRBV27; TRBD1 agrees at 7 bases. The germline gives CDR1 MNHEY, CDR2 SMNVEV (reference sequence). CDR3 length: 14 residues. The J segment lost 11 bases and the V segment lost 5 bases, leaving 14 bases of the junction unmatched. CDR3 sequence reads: CASSAFSTGQRAFF. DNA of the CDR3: TGTGCCAGCAGTGCCTTTTCGACAGGGCAGCGGGCTTTCTTT.

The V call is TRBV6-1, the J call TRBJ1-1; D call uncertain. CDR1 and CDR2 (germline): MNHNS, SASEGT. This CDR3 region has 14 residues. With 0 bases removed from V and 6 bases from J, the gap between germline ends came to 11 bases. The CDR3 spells CASSEALGRSEAFF. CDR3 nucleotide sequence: TGTGCCAGCAGTGAAGCGCTCGGGAGGTCTGAAGCTTTCTTT.

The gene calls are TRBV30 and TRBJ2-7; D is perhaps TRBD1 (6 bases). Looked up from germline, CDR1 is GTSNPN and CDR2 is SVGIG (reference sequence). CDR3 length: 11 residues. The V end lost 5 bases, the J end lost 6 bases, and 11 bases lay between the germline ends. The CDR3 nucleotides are TGTGCCTGGGAACAGGGAGCCGAGCAGTACTTC. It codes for CAWEQGAEQYF. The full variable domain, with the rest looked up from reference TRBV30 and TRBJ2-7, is SQTIHQWPATLVQPVGSPLSLECTVEGTSNPNLYWYRQAAGRGLQLLFYSVGIGQISSEVPQNLSASRPQDRQFILSSKKLLLSDSGFYLCAWEQGAEQYFGPGTRLTVT.

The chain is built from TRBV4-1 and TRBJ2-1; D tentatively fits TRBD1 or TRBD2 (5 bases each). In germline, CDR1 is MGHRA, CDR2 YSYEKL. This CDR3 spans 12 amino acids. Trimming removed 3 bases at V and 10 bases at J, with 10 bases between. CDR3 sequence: CASSQARGEQFF. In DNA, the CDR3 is TGCGCCAGCAGCCAGGCCCGGGGCGAGCAGTTCTTC.